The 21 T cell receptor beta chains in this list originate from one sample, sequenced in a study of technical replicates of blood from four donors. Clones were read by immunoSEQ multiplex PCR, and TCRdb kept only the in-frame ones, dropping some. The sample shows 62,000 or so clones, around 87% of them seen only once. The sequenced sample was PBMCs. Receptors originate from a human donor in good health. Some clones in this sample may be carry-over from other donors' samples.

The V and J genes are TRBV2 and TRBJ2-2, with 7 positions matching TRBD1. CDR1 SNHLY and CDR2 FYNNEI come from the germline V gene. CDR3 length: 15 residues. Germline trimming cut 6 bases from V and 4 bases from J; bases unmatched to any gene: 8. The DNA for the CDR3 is TGTGCCAGCAGCCGACAGGGACACCTCACCGGGGAGCTGTTTTTT. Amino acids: CASSRQGHLTGELFF.

CDR3 amino acids: CASSLSVVADYGYTF. CDR3 nucleotides: TGTGCCAGCAGTTTATCGGTGGTGGCTGACTATGGCTACACCTTC. The rearrangement joins TRBV27 to TRBJ1-2; no clear D gene. There are 15 residues in the CDR3. Germline-derived CDR1 and CDR2 are MNHEY and SMNVEV (reference sequence). Trimming stripped 0 bases from V and 3 bases from J, with 11 bases between.

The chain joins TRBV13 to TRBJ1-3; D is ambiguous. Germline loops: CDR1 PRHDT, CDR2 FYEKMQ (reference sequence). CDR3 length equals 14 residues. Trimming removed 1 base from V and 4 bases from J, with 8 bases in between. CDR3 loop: CASSLDVQGNTIYF. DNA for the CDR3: TGTGCCAGCAGCTTAGATGTACAAGGAAACACCATATATTTT. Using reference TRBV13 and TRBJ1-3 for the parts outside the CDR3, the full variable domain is AAGVIQSPRHLIKEKRETATLKCYPIPRHDTVYWYQQGPGQDPQFLISFYEKMQSDKGSIPDRFSAQQFSDYHSELNMSSLELGDSALYFCASSLDVQGNTIYFGEGSWLTVV.

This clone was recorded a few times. The CDR3 bases are TGTGCCAGCAGTGAAGAGTCAGGGGCTAACTATGGCTACACCTTC. Translating gives CASSEESGANYGYTF. The rearrangement joins TRBV6-1 to TRBJ1-2, with a possible D match to TRBD1 (6 bases). CDR1 and CDR2 from the germline V gene are MNHNS and SASEGT. V was shortened by 1 base and J by 0 bases, with 9 bases between the two germline ends. CDR3 length equals 15 residues.

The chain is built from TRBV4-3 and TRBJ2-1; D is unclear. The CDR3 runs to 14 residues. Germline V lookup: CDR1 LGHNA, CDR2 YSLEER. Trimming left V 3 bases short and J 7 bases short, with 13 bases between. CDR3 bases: TGCGCCAGCAGCCACATGGGTGGGCAGAATGAGCAGTTCTTC. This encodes CASSHMGGQNEQFF.

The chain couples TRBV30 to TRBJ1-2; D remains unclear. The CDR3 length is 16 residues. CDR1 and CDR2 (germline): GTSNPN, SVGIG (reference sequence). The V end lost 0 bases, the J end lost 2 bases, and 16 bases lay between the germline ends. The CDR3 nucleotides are TGTGCCTGGAGTGTACCCCTGGGAGGGCTAAACTATGGCTACACCTTC. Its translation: CAWSVPLGGLNYGYTF.

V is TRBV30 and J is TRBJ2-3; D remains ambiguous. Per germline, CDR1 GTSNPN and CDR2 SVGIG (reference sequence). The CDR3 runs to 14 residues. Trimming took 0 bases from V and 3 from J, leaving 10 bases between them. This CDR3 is CAWSVGSRTDTQYF. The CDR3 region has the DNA TGTGCCTGGAGTGTTGGTAGCCGGACAGATACGCAGTATTTT. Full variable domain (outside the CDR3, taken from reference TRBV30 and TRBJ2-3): SQTIHQWPATLVQPVGSPLSLECTVEGTSNPNLYWYRQAAGRGLQLLFYSVGIGQISSEVPQNLSASRPQDRQFILSSKKLLLSDSGFYLCAWSVGSRTDTQYFGPGTRLTVL.

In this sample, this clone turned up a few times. The CDR3 spells CASSQSPRSDEQYF. The CDR3 DNA follows: TGTGCCAGCAGCCAATCCCCTCGTTCGGACGAGCAGTACTTC. The chain joins TRBV16 to TRBJ2-7; D is ambiguous. V shed 0 bases and J shed 5 bases, with 11 bases lying between them. The CDR3 is 14 amino acids. The germline CDR1 and CDR2 sequences are KGHSY and FQNENV.

The CDR3 region is CASTHLTGSSYEQYF. The CDR3 nucleotides read TGTGCCAGCACCCACCTCACAGGGAGCTCCTACGAGCAGTACTTC. The chain combines TRBV6-5 with TRBJ2-7; possible D gene TRBD1, 6 bases. Trimming shortened V by 7 bases and J by 0 bases, and 16 bases separated the two germline ends. The CDR3 length is 15 residues. CDR1 is MNHEY, CDR2 SVGAGI, per germline.

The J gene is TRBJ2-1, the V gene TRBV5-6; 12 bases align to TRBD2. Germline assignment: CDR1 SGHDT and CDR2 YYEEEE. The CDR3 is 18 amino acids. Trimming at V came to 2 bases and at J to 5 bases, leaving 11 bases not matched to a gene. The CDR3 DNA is TGTGCCAGCAGCTTAAGACTAGCGGGAGTCCTCACCAACAATGAGCAGTTCTTC. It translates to CASSLRLAGVLTNNEQFF.

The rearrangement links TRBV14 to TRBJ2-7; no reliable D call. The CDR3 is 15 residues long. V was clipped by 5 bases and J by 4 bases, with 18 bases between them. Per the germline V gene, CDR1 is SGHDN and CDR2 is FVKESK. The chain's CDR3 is CASSSLKERSYEQYF. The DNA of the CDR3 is TGTGCCAGCAGCTCCCTCAAAGAGCGCTCTTACGAGCAGTACTTC.

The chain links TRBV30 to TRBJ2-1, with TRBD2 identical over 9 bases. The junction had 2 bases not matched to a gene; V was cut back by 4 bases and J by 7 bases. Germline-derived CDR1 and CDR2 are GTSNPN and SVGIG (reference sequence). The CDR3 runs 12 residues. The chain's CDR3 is CAWTSGTNEQFF. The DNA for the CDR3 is TGTGCCTGGACTAGCGGGACTAATGAGCAGTTCTTC. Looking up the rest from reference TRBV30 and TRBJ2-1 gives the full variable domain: SQTIHQWPATLVQPVGSPLSLECTVEGTSNPNLYWYRQAAGRGLQLLFYSVGIGQISSEVPQNLSASRPQDRQFILSSKKLLLSDSGFYLCAWTSGTNEQFFGPGTRLTVL.

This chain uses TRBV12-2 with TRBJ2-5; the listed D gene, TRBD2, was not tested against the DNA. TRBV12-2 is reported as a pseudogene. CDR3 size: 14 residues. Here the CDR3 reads CASRSTSGEETQYF. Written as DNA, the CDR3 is TGTGCAAGTCGCTCGACTAGCGGGGAAGAGACCCAGTACTTC.

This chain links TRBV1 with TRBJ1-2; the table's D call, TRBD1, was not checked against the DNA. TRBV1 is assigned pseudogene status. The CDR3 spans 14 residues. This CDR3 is CTSSPTGGAYGYTF. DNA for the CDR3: TGCACCAGCAGCCCTACAGGGGGCGCATATGGCTACACCTTC.

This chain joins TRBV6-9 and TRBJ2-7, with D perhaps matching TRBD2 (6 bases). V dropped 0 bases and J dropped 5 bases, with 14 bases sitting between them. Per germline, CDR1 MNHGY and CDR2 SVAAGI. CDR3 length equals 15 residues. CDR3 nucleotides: TGTGCCAGCAGTTATTCATGGGGAGGTACGAACGAGCAGTACTTC. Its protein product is CASSYSWGGTNEQYF.

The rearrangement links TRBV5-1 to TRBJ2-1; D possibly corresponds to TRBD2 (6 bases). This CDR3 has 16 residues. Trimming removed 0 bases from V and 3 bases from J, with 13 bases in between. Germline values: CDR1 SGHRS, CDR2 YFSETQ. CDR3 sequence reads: CASSLGVVGGYNEQFF. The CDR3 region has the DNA TGCGCCAGCAGCTTGGGTGTAGTGGGGGGCTACAATGAGCAGTTCTTC.

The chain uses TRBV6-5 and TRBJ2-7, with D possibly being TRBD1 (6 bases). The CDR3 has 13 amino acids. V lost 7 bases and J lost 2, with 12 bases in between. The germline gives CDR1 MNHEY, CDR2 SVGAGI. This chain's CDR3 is CASKGTGPYEQYF. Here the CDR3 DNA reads TGTGCCAGCAAGGGAACAGGGCCCTACGAGCAGTACTTC.

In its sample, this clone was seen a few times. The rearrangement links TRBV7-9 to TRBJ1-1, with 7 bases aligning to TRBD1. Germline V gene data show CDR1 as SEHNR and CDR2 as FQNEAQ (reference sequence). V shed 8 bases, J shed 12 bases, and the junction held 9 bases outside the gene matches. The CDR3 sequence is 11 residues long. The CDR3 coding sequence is TGTGCCAGCGGCTCAGGGGGGATAACTTTCTTT. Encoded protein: CASGSGGITFF.

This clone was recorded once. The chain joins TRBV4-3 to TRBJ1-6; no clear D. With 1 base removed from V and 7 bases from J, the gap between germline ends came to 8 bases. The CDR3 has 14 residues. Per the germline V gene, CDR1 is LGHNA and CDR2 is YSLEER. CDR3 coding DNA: TGCGCCAGCAGCCAAGCACCTAGGAATTCACCCCTCCACTTT. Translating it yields CASSQAPRNSPLHF.

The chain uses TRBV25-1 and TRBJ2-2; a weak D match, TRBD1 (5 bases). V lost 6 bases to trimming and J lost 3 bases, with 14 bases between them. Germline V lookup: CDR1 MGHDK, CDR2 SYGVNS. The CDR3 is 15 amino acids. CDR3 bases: TGTGCCAGCAGCGATGGGTTCAGGGACACCGGGGAGCTGTTTTTT. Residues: CASSDGFRDTGELFF.

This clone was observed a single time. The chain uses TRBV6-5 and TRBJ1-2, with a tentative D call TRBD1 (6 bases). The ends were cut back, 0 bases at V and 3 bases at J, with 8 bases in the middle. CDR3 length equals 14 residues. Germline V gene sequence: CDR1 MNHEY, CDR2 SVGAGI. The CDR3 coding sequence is TGTGCCAGCAGTTACTCGAACAGGGACTATGGCTACACCTTC. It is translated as CASSYSNRDYGYTF.